This T cell receptor beta chain appears in the sequencing data of a study of blood T cell repertoires in COVID-19. Across the whole study: Both acute and convalescent COVID-19 samples were obtained from the United States, Italy and Spain. Sources were T cells, B-cell-depleted T cells, or PBMCs; the material itself was cDNA or gDNA.

This clone was detected only a few times. Authors' data handling: Estimates of nucleated cell counts were drawn from the amplification of reference gene primers. The table came from immunoSEQ multiplex PCR; TCRdb's copy has only in-frame clones and leaves some out. V and J calls and clone size come straight from that table; D and trimming were deduced from the DNA. The table lists around 220,000 clones, 86% of them singletons. The CDR3 sequence is 14 residues long. The V gene end was trimmed by 2 bases and the J gene end by 8 bases; junction bases not matched to a gene: 7. Germline assignment: CDR1 MGHRA and CDR2 YSYEKL.

The receptor was isolated from a man in his fifties or sixties with acute or convalescent COVID-19. The rearrangement joins TRBV4-1 to TRBJ1-2; TRBD1 aligns across 8 bases. The sequenced sample consisted of peripheral blood. The CDR3 DNA follows: TGCGCCAGCAGCCAAACCCAGGGGGCGCCGGGCTACACCTTC. It codes for CASSQTQGAPGYTF.